These T cell receptor beta chains were read from a single sample in a study of blood T cells in healthy people across ages. TCRdb reanalysed the 5' RACE reads using MiXCR and keeps one entry per CDR3 protein. This table has 600,000 to 1,000,000 distinct CDR3 sequences, 58% appearing once. Sequencing was done on a sample of blood. These receptors all stem from a man aged 25 to 40 in good health. CDR3s include the opening cysteine and the closing phenylalanine or tryptophan.

J gene: TRBJ2-3
CDR3 length: 15
V gene: TRBV27
CDR3 protein: CASSRASLMTDTQYF

J gene: TRBJ1-4
CDR3 length: 15
V gene: TRBV27
CDR3 protein: CASSLSSYAREKLFF

J gene: TRBJ2-7
CDR3 length: 13
V gene: TRBV7-2
CDR3 protein: CASSLAPGYEQYF

J gene: TRBJ2-7
CDR3 length: 13
V gene: TRBV20-1
CDR3 protein: CSASGLTSYEQYF

J gene: TRBJ2-3
CDR3 length: 17
V gene: TRBV4-3
CDR3 protein: CASSQDWELEGTDTQYF

J gene: TRBJ2-5
CDR3 length: 17
V gene: TRBV4-2
CDR3 protein: CASSQDPPSGGKETQYF

J gene: TRBJ2-5
CDR3 length: 13
V gene: TRBV2
CDR3 protein: CASTGWIQGEQYF

J gene: TRBJ2-7
CDR3 length: 13
V gene: TRBV12-5
CDR3 protein: CASAEGRPYEQYF

J gene: TRBJ1-6
CDR3 length: 13
V gene: TRBV3-1
CDR3 protein: CASSPSLMRALHF

J gene: TRBJ2-7
CDR3 length: 15
V gene: TRBV6-2/TRBV6-3
CDR3 protein: CASSGPSGRSGEQYF

J gene: TRBJ2-7
CDR3 length: 12
V gene: TRBV6-2/TRBV6-3
CDR3 protein: CASRWSSYEQYF

J gene: TRBJ2-5
CDR3 length: 14
V gene: TRBV29-1
CDR3 protein: CSVALAGVEETQYF

J gene: TRBJ2-7
CDR3 length: 17
V gene: TRBV15
CDR3 protein: CATSSIQGSAPREEQYF

J gene: TRBJ2-5
CDR3 length: 14
V gene: TRBV4-3
CDR3 protein: CASSQDKWGETQYF

J gene: TRBJ2-1
CDR3 length: 13
V gene: TRBV7-9
CDR3 protein: CASSSEQGYEQFF

J gene: TRBJ1-5
CDR3 length: 15
V gene: TRBV6-1
CDR3 protein: CASSEALDTSQPQHF

J gene: TRBJ1-1
CDR3 length: 17
V gene: TRBV18
CDR3 protein: CASSQREPGPGGGGAFF

J gene: TRBJ2-4
CDR3 length: 14
V gene: TRBV28
CDR3 protein: CASSSILAKNIQYF

J gene: TRBJ1-2
CDR3 length: 15
V gene: TRBV20-1
CDR3 protein: CSARGSLGIENGYTF

J gene: TRBJ2-1
CDR3 length: 14
V gene: TRBV11-2
CDR3 protein: CASRTSGGAVEQFF

J gene: TRBJ2-7
CDR3 length: 15
V gene: TRBV12-3/TRBV12-4
CDR3 protein: CASSWAGKSSYEQYF

J gene: TRBJ2-3
CDR3 length: 13
V gene: TRBV14
CDR3 protein: CASNRGLKDTQYF

J gene: TRBJ1-6
CDR3 length: 14
V gene: TRBV7-2
CDR3 protein: CASSSPVYNSPLHF

J gene: TRBJ2-2
CDR3 length: 13
V gene: TRBV30
CDR3 protein: CAWSVVRTGELFF

J gene: TRBJ1-1
CDR3 length: 13
V gene: TRBV21-1
CDR3 protein: CASYRSMNTEAFF

J gene: TRBJ2-3
CDR3 length: 17
V gene: TRBV28
CDR3 protein: CASSFEVSDASTDTQYF

J gene: TRBJ2-7
CDR3 length: 14
V gene: TRBV2
CDR3 protein: CASRTRTEYYEQYF

J gene: TRBJ1-1
CDR3 length: 17
V gene: TRBV13
CDR3 protein: CASSLYRGTFQITEAFF

J gene: TRBJ2-7
CDR3 length: 13
V gene: TRBV28
CDR3 protein: CAIGGLAGNEQYF

J gene: TRBJ2-7
CDR3 length: 16
V gene: TRBV4-3
CDR3 protein: CASSQDAGGSPYEQYF

J gene: TRBJ1-1
CDR3 length: 13
V gene: TRBV6-1
CDR3 protein: CASSEFMNTEAFF

J gene: TRBJ2-5
CDR3 length: 14
V gene: TRBV30
CDR3 protein: CAWSVSGVGETQYF

J gene: TRBJ2-7
CDR3 length: 16
V gene: TRBV5-1
CDR3 protein: CASSLVYLPSSDEQYF

J gene: -
CDR3 length: 16
V gene: TRBV7-9
CDR3 protein: CASSEGRLAGPDEQYF

J gene: TRBJ2-7
CDR3 length: 14
V gene: TRBV4-3
CDR3 protein: CASSQGSGSYEQYF

J gene: TRBJ1-6
CDR3 length: 14
V gene: TRBV28
CDR3 protein: CASSRQGTGPPLHF

J gene: TRBJ2-1
CDR3 length: 15
V gene: TRBV4-2
CDR3 protein: CASSQRLVNSNEQFF

J gene: TRBJ2-7
CDR3 length: 16
V gene: TRBV7-2
CDR3 protein: CASSSTRQRSSYEQYF

J gene: TRBJ1-1
CDR3 length: 13
V gene: TRBV7-9
CDR3 protein: CASSLVSGSGAFF

J gene: TRBJ2-7
CDR3 length: 13
V gene: TRBV9
CDR3 protein: CASSVDSPYEQYF

J gene: TRBJ2-2
CDR3 length: 13
V gene: TRBV29-1
CDR3 protein: CSVAAGSAGELFF

J gene: TRBJ2-2
CDR3 length: 14
V gene: TRBV20-1
CDR3 protein: CSARAGLDRGELFF

J gene: TRBJ2-7
CDR3 length: 13
V gene: TRBV6-5
CDR3 protein: CASSYTGAYEQYF

J gene: TRBJ2-3
CDR3 length: 15
V gene: TRBV4-1
CDR3 protein: CASSQLDSTTDTQYF

J gene: TRBJ1-5
CDR3 length: 15
V gene: TRBV3-1
CDR3 protein: CASSQYTGSNQPQHF

J gene: TRBJ2-1
CDR3 length: 12
V gene: TRBV20-1
CDR3 protein: CSAKGPYNEQFF

J gene: TRBJ1-2
CDR3 length: 15
V gene: TRBV4-1
CDR3 protein: CASSPQDRASYGYTF

J gene: TRBJ2-2
CDR3 length: 12
V gene: TRBV7-9
CDR3 protein: CASSYLTGELFF

J gene: TRBJ1-5
CDR3 length: 15
V gene: TRBV6-1
CDR3 protein: CASTQPQGMGQPQHF

J gene: TRBJ1-5
CDR3 length: 14
V gene: TRBV20-1
CDR3 protein: CSASGYIRGQPQHF

J gene: TRBJ2-5
CDR3 length: 13
V gene: TRBV6-6
CDR3 protein: CASTLPGQETQYF

J gene: TRBJ1-2
CDR3 length: 16
V gene: TRBV28
CDR3 protein: CASSLRDRVDLDGYTF